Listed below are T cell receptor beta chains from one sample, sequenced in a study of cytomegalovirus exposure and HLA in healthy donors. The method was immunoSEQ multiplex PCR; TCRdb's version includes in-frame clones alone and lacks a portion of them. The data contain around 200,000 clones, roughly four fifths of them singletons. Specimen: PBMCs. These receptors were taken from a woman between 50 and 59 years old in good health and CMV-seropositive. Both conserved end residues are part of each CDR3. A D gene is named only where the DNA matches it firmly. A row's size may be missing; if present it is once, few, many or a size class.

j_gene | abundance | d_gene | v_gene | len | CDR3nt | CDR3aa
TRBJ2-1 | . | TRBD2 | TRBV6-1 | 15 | TGTGCCAGCAGCCTTGTTGGGACTAGCGAAACTGAGCAGTTCTTC | CASSLVGTSETEQFF
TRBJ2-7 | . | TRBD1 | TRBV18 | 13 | TGTGCCAGCTCACCTCGGACAGGGGGCGAGCAGTACTTC | CASSPRTGGEQYF
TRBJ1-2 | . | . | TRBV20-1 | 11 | TGCAGTGCTAGTAGTAACTATGGCTACACCTTC | CSASSNYGYTF
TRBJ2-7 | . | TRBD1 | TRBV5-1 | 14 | TGCGCCAGCAGCGAGGAGACAGGGGCGTACGAGCAGTACTTC | CASSEETGAYEQYF
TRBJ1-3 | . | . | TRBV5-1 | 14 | TGCGCCAGCAGCAAGTCAGGTTCTGGAAACACCATATATTTT | CASSKSGSGNTIYF
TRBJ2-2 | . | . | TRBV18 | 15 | TGTGCCAGCTCACCACTGACAGCAAGTAGAAGGGAGCTGTTTTTT | CASSPLTASRRELFF
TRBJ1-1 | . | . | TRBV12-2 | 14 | TGTGCAAGTCGCCGGGACAGGGAGGACACTGAAGCTTTCTTT | CASRRDREDTEAFF
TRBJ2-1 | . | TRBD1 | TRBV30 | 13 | TGTGCCTGGAGAAGACAGGGAGTAAGTGAGCAGTTCTTC | CAWRRQGVSEQFF
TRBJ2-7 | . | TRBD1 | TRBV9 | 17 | TGTGCCAGCAGCGTAAGGTTTCCGAGGACAGGGGGGTACGAGCAGTACTTC | CASSVRFPRTGGYEQYF
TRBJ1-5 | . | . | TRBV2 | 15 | TGTGCCAGCAGTGAGTATGGGAGTGGCAATCAGCCCCAGCATTTT | CASSEYGSGNQPQHF
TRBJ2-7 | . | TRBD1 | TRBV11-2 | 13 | TGTGCCAGCAGCCCGGGACAGTCCTACGAGCAGTACTTC | CASSPGQSYEQYF
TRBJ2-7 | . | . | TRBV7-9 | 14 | TGTGCCAGCAGCTTCAGGGGCCGCTCCTACGAGCAGTACTTC | CASSFRGRSYEQYF
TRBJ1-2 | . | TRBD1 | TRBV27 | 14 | TGTGCCAGCACCTCGGACAGGGGATTGCGGGGCTACACCTTC | CASTSDRGLRGYTF
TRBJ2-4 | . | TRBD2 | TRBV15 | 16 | TGTGCCACCAGTACGGGGGGGGCGACAGCCAAAAACATTCAGTACTTC | CATSTGGATAKNIQYF
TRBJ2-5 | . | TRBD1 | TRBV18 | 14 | TGTGCCAGCTCACAAAACGACAGGGTGACGACCCAGTACTTC | CASSQNDRVTTQYF
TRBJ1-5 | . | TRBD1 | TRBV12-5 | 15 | TGTGCTAGTGGTTACGGACAGGGCAGCAATCAGCCCCAGCATTTT | CASGYGQGSNQPQHF
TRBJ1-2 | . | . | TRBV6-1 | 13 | TGTGCCAGCAGTGAGGCAGGGAACTATGGCTACACCTTC | CASSEAGNYGYTF
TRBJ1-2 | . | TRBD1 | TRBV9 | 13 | TGTGCCAGCAGCCCCATCAGGGGGTATGGCTACACCTTC | CASSPIRGYGYTF
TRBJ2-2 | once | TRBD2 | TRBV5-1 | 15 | TGCGCCAGCAGCCCGGGAGGGCAGGGGACCGGGGAGCTGTTTTTT | CASSPGGQGTGELFF
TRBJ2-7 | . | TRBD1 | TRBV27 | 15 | TGTGCCAGCAGTTTGTCCGGGACAGGGGCTAGGGAGCAGTACTTC | CASSLSGTGAREQYF
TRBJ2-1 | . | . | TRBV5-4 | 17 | TGTGCCAGCAGCTTGGCCTTCGGCGGGGCTTCCTACAATGAGCAGTTCTTC | CASSLAFGGASYNEQFF
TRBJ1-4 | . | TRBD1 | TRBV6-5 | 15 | TGTGCCAGCAGGCGGACAGGGACAACTAATGAAAAACTGTTTTTT | CASRRTGTTNEKLFF
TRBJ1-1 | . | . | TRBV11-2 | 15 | TGTGCCAGCAGCTTACTTGTGGGAGGGGTCACTGAAGCTTTCTTT | CASSLLVGGVTEAFF
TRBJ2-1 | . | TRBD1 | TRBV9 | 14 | TGTGCCAGCAGCGTGGACGGGACAGGGAGTGAGCAGTTCTTC | CASSVDGTGSEQFF
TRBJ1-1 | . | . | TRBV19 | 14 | TGTGCCAGTAGTATTGGGGCAGGGAACACTGAAGCTTTCTTT | CASSIGAGNTEAFF
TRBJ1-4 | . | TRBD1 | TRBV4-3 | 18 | TGCGCCAGCAGCCCCCAGATGGGACAGGGAACGTTCGTGGAAAAACTGTTTTTT | CASSPQMGQGTFVEKLFF
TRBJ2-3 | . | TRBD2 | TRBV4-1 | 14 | TGCGCCAGCAGCTCTGTTGCGGGGGCAGATACGCAGTATTTT | CASSSVAGADTQYF
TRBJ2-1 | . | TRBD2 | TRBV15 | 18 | TGTGCCACCAGCAGAGATAGCCCGACAAGCGGGGGGGCAGGGGAGCAGTTCTTC | CATSRDSPTSGGAGEQFF
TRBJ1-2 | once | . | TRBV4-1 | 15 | TGCGCCAGCAGCCAAGATGAGGGGGTAAATTATGGCTACACCTTC | CASSQDEGVNYGYTF
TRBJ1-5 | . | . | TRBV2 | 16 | TGTGCCAGCAGTGACATACAGGGATACCGAAATCAGCCCCAGCATTTT | CASSDIQGYRNQPQHF
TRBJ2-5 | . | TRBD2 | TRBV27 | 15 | TGTGCCAGCAGCCTAACCAGGGCGGGGGGCGAGACCCAGTACTTC | CASSLTRAGGETQYF
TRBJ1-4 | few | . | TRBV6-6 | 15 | TGTGCCAGCAGTCCTTACCCCGCGGCTAATGAAAAACTGTTTTTT | CASSPYPAANEKLFF
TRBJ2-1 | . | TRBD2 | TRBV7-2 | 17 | TGTGCCAGCAAACTAACTAGCGGGGGGGATATAAGGAATGAGCAGTTCTTC | CASKLTSGGDIRNEQFF
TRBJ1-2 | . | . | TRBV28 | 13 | TGTGCCAGCAGTTTATTGGGACTCTATGGCTACACCTTC | CASSLLGLYGYTF
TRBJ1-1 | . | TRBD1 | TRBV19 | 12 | TGTGCCAGTAGTCTTGACAGGGCTGAAGCTTTCTTT | CASSLDRAEAFF
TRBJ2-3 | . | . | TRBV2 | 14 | TGTGCCAGCAGTGCCAGCGGGCGCACAGATACGCAGTATTTT | CASSASGRTDTQYF
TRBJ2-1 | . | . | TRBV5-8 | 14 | TGTGCCTACATCTCGGGGGGCAGCTCGGGTGAGCAGTTCTTC | CAYISGGSSGEQFF
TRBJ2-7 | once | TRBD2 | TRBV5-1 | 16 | TGCGCCAGCAGCTTAAATAGCGGGGGGGCGGAGTACGAGCAGTACTTC | CASSLNSGGAEYEQYF
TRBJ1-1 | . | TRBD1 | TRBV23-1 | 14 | TGCGCCAGCAGGTACAGGGGCATGAACACTGAAGCTTTCTTT | CASRYRGMNTEAFF
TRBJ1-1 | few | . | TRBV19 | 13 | TGTGCCAGTAGTGCGACGGGAAACACTGAAGCTTTCTTT | CASSATGNTEAFF
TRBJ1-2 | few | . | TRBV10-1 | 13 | TGCGCCAGCAGTGAGTCTGGCGGGGATGGCTACACCTTC | CASSESGGDGYTF
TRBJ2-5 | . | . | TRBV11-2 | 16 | TGTGCCAGCAGCTTAGGGTACGGAGGACCACCGGAGACCCAGTACTTC | CASSLGYGGPPETQYF
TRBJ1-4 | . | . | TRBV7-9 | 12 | TGTTCCAGCAGAGAGGGCTCCCATAAACTGTTTTTT | CSSREGSHKLFF
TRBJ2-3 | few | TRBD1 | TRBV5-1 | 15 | TGCGCCAGCAGCCGACAGGGGGGTAACACAGATACGCAGTATTTT | CASSRQGGNTDTQYF
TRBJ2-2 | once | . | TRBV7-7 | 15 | TGTGCCAGCAGCTCACAGGGAAGGGGTACCGGGGAGCTGTTTTTT | CASSSQGRGTGELFF
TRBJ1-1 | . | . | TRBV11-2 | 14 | TGTGCCAGCAGCTTAGATCATTCGAACACTGAAGCTTTCTTT | CASSLDHSNTEAFF
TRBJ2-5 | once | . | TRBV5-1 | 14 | TGCGCCAGCAGCTTAGGCAGGGCCCAAGAGACCCAGTACTTC | CASSLGRAQETQYF
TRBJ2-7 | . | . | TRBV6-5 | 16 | TGTGCCAGCAGTTACTCGAACACAATGATCGCCTACGAGCAGTACTTC | CASSYSNTMIAYEQYF
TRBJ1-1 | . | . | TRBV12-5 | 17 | TGTGCTAGTGGTTTGGTAATCACAGGGACCCTGAACACTGAAGCTTTCTTT | CASGLVITGTLNTEAFF
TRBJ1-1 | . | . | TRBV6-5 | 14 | TGTGCCAGCAGTGTGTCGCGGGAAGCCACTGAAGCTTTCTTT | CASSVSREATEAFF